This is a list of T cell receptor beta chains from one sample in a study of radiation and T cells in renal cell carcinoma. TCRdb's table, derived via immunoSEQ multiplex PCR, lists solely in-frame clones and lacks some. The table has 50,000 to 70,000 clones, about 80% seen once. Material: blood, obtained from a patient whose treatment included radiotherapy and nephrectomy. These receptors originate from a man aged 55 to 70 with renal cell carcinoma. Each CDR3 is given with its conserved first and last residue. Each record gives: J gene, V gene, D gene, clone size, CDR3 DNA, CDR3 protein. A D gene is named only where the DNA matches it firmly. Some rows mark clone size as missing; the rest say once, few, many or name a class of expanded clone.

>TRBJ2-1|TRBV4-3|.|.
TGCGCCAGCAGCCAAATGAGGGGGAGGGGCGAGCAGTTCTTC
CASSQMRGRGEQFF
>TRBJ1-5|TRBV19|.|.
TGTGCCAGTAGTATTTCAATAAATCAGCCCCAGCATTTT
CASSISINQPQHF
>TRBJ2-2|TRBV5-4|TRBD1|.
TGTGCCAGCAGCTCGACAGGGGATGGGACCGGGGAGCTGTTTTTT
CASSSTGDGTGELFF
>TRBJ2-1|TRBV11-2|TRBD2|.
TGTGCCAGCAGACTACCGCCGGGACTAGCGGGAAACAATGAGCAGTTCTTC
CASRLPPGLAGNNEQFF
>TRBJ2-7|TRBV7-9|.|few
TGTGCCAGCAGCTTAGCGGGGGGCGGCGAGCAGTACTTC
CASSLAGGGEQYF
>TRBJ1-5|TRBV2|.|.
TGTGCCAGCAGTGAAGGGTTCTGGAGCAATCAGCCCCAGCATTTT
CASSEGFWSNQPQHF
>TRBJ2-5|TRBV5-8|.|.
TGTGCCAGCACTAGGACGGTTCGGAAGGGAGAGACCCAGTACTTC
CASTRTVRKGETQYF
>TRBJ2-1|TRBV19|.|.
TGTGCCAGTAGTATAGGGTTTGGAAGGAGGGAAAAGGATGAGCAGTTCTTC
CASSIGFGRREKDEQFF
>TRBJ1-3|TRBV11-2|.|few
TGTGCCAGCAGCTTAGCGGGGTCCTCTGGAAACACCATATATTTT
CASSLAGSSGNTIYF
>TRBJ2-4|TRBV27|TRBD1|.
TGTGCCAGCAGTTTATCGACAGGGGTTGGAAACATTCAGTACTTC
CASSLSTGVGNIQYF
>TRBJ1-3|TRBV4-3|.|.
TGCGCCAGCAGCCAAGGTTCGCCCTCTGGAAACACCATATATTTT
CASSQGSPSGNTIYF
>TRBJ1-5|TRBV7-8|.|.
TGTGCCAGCAGCTTGGGTGGGGGTAGCAATCAGCCCCAGCATTTT
CASSLGGGSNQPQHF
>TRBJ1-5|TRBV5-6|.|.
TGTGCCAGCAGCTTCAATGCAGGGTTTTTACAGCCCCAGCATTTT
CASSFNAGFLQPQHF
>TRBJ2-2|TRBV7-2|TRBD2|.
TGTGCCAGCAGCCCCAAAGCTGGCGGGGGGGCCCCCGGGGAGCTGTTTTTT
CASSPKAGGGAPGELFF
>TRBJ1-1|TRBV6-6|.|.
TGTGCCAGCAGTTACTCTGTCAACACTGAAGCTTTCTTT
CASSYSVNTEAFF
>TRBJ2-5|TRBV19|TRBD2|.
TGTGCCAGTAGTACGGGACTAGCGGGAGAAGAGACCCAGTACTTC
CASSTGLAGEETQYF
>TRBJ2-1|TRBV6-4|TRBD2|.
TGTGCCAGCAGTGGAACTAGCGCGAGTGATGAGCAGTTCTTC
CASSGTSASDEQFF
>TRBJ1-1|TRBV2|TRBD1|few
TGTGCCAGCAGGCCCCAGACAGGGGGGACTGAAGCTTTCTTT
CASRPQTGGTEAFF
>TRBJ1-6|TRBV5-1|TRBD1|.
TGCGCCAGCAGCTTGGAATCTGGGGACAGAAATTCACCCCTCCACTTT
CASSLESGDRNSPLHF
>TRBJ1-2|TRBV7-2|.|.
TGTGCCAGCAGCTTAAAAAACGGGAACTATGGCTACACCTTC
CASSLKNGNYGYTF
>TRBJ2-1|TRBV29-1|TRBD2|.
TGCAGCACCCGGGGGGGGCGGAATGAGCAGTTCTTC
CSTRGGRNEQFF
>TRBJ1-5|TRBV5-6|.|once
TGTGCCAGCAGCTTTGGCAGGGAAGGGCCCCAGCATTTT
CASSFGREGPQHF
>TRBJ2-1|TRBV5-1|.|.
TGCGCCAGCAGCTCGCCACTAGGCGTTGGGTTGAATGAGCAGTTCTTC
CASSSPLGVGLNEQFF
>TRBJ2-5|TRBV6-5|.|.
TGTGCCACCCACACTAGGGGTCCCTTAGAGACCCAGTACTTC
CATHTRGPLETQYF
>TRBJ2-5|TRBV7-3|.|.
TGTGCCAGCAGCCCCCAGGTCGCTAGCAGGGAGACCCAGTACTTC
CASSPQVASRETQYF
>TRBJ1-5|TRBV30|.|.
TGTGCCTGGGCAGGTAGCAATCAGCCCCAGCATTTT
CAWAGSNQPQHF
>TRBJ1-2|TRBV7-2|TRBD1|.
TGTGCCAGCAGCTTCTCCGACAGGGATGGCTACACCTTC
CASSFSDRDGYTF
>TRBJ2-2|TRBV10-1|TRBD1|once
TGCGCCAGCAGTGGGGACAGGAAAAACACCGGGGAGCTGTTTTTT
CASSGDRKNTGELFF
>TRBJ1-1|TRBV5-1|.|once
TGCGCCAGCAGCCAAATCCCGGGAGCGAGAACTGAAGCTTTCTTT
CASSQIPGARTEAFF
>TRBJ2-1|TRBV6-6|TRBD1|.
TGTGCCAGCTCTGACCGGACAGGGGGCTTCGATGAGCAGTTCTTC
CASSDRTGGFDEQFF
>TRBJ1-2|TRBV7-2|.|.
TGTGCCAGCACGCTGCTCAGCCCCAGTGGCTACACCTTC
CASTLLSPSGYTF
>TRBJ2-3|TRBV10-1|TRBD2|.
TGCGCCAGCAGTGAATGGCGGGAGTTGGGCACAGATACGCAGTATTTT
CASSEWRELGTDTQYF
>TRBJ2-5|TRBV5-1|.|.
TGCGCCAGCAGCTTGGGGAGAACCCAAGAGACCCAGTACTTC
CASSLGRTQETQYF
>TRBJ2-7|TRBV7-2|.|few
TGTGCCAGCAGCTTTGATCGGGGGACCTCCTACGAGCAGTACTTC
CASSFDRGTSYEQYF
>TRBJ1-2|TRBV5-1|.|.
TGCGCCAGCAGCTTGGGGGACATAAACTATGGCTACACCTTC
CASSLGDINYGYTF
>TRBJ1-5|TRBV19|TRBD1|.
TGTGCCAGTAGACTGGACAGGGGTTCACTTCAGCCCCAGCATTTT
CASRLDRGSLQPQHF
>TRBJ2-3|TRBV7-7|.|.
TGTGCCAGCAGCTTAGCGCAGGGAGATACGCAGTATTTT
CASSLAQGDTQYF
>TRBJ1-2|TRBV20-1|.|.
TGCAGTGCTAGGATATCACGGGGCTACACCTTC
CSARISRGYTF
>TRBJ2-2|TRBV10-3|.|few
TGTGCCATCAGACTCGGACAGTACGTCACCGGGGAGCTGTTTTTT
CAIRLGQYVTGELFF
>TRBJ1-6|TRBV2|.|.
TGTGCCGGGAATAGGGGCTCCTATAATTCACCCCTCCACTTT
CAGNRGSYNSPLHF
>TRBJ2-7|TRBV6-1|.|few
TGTGCCAGCAGTACGGAGGCCTACTACGAGCAGTACTTC
CASSTEAYYEQYF
>TRBJ2-5|TRBV10-3|.|.
TGTGCCATCAGTGACACAGGGAGTGAGGAGACCCAGTACTTC
CAISDTGSEETQYF
>TRBJ2-2|TRBV10-2|TRBD2|.
TGCGCCAGCAGTGGAGGGTCGGGACGCGGTTTGGTACTAGCGAGCACCGGGGAGCTGTTTTTT
CASSGGSGRGLVLASTGELFF
>TRBJ2-3|TRBV7-2|.|.
TGTGCCAGCAGCTTGAGGGCTAATTTCCCAGATACGCAGTATTTT
CASSLRANFPDTQYF
>TRBJ1-1|TRBV10-3|TRBD1|.
TGTGCCATCAGTGATGTCAGGGGGCAGACTGAAGCTTTCTTT
CAISDVRGQTEAFF
>TRBJ2-5|TRBV7-8|.|.
TGTGCCAGCAGCTTAGGTACAGGGAGTGAGGAGACCCAGTACTTC
CASSLGTGSEETQYF
>TRBJ1-1|TRBV7-2|TRBD1|.
TGCGCCAGCAGCCGCACCGGGACAGGGGACACTGAAGCTTTCTTT
CASSRTGTGDTEAFF
>TRBJ2-2|TRBV6-1|TRBD2|.
TGTGCCAGCAGTGCGGCGGGGGGGAACACCGGGGAGCTGTTTTTT
CASSAAGGNTGELFF
>TRBJ2-1|TRBV7-2|.|.
TGTGCCAGCAGCTTAGGCACTAGCAACCGGTTCTTC
CASSLGTSNRFF
>TRBJ2-5|TRBV13|.|.
TGTGCCAGCAGCTTACTGAGGGAAGTAAGGACCCAGTACTTC
CASSLLREVRTQYF
>TRBJ2-1|TRBV6-5|TRBD2|.
TGTGCCAGCAGTTGGACAGCGGGGGGGTTTTACAATGAGCAGTTCTTC
CASSWTAGGFYNEQFF
>TRBJ2-5|TRBV5-1|.|.
TGCGCCAGCAGCTTGCTCCTGCAAGAGACCCAGTACTTC
CASSLLLQETQYF
>TRBJ1-5|TRBV5-6|.|once
TGTGCCAGCAGCTTGGCAAATCAGCCCCAGCATTTT
CASSLANQPQHF
>TRBJ1-1|TRBV5-1|.|.
TGCGCCAGCAGCCCGGGAGCCGGGACAAATGAAGCTTTCTTT
CASSPGAGTNEAFF
>TRBJ2-1|TRBV2|.|.
TGTGCCAGCGGGGGGACGGGAGACAGGGATGAGCAGTTCTTC
CASGGTGDRDEQFF
>TRBJ1-5|TRBV19|TRBD1|.
TGTGCCAGTAGTATTAGCGACAGGGGAGGATTTCAGCCCCAGCATTTT
CASSISDRGGFQPQHF
>TRBJ1-3|TRBV5-6|TRBD1|.
TGTGCCAGCAGCTGGACAGGGGCGTTCGGAAACACCATATATTTT
CASSWTGAFGNTIYF